Here is one T cell receptor (beta chain) with its context. What it binds is not known. Per the germline V gene, CDR1 is LNHNV and CDR2 is YYDKDF (reference sequence). Trimming left V 0 bases short and J 6 bases short, with 11 bases between. This CDR3 has 15 amino acids. This sample was taken from a study of liver allograft versus peripheral blood T cells. Study context: Within transplanted livers, the T cell receptor repertoires were examined and compared against the repertoires present in the peripheral blood of liver transplant recipients.

Study conclusions and caveats: Reportedly, the T cell receptor repertoires inside liver allografts were not the same as those in peripheral blood.

TCRdb reprocessed the reads with MiXCR, giving one entry per CDR3 protein. The sample contains 8,000 to 10,000 distinct CDR3 sequences, 20% of which appear only once. This clonotype originated in a human patient who had a liver transplant. Some T cells may arise from the graft donor. J is TRBJ1-4 and V is TRBV15, with D tentatively TRBD1 (5 bases). CDR3 sequence (DNA): TGTGCCACCAGCAGAGATTTGCAGGGAGATGAAAAACTGTTTTTT. Translating it yields CATSRDLQGDEKLFF. The full variable domain, rest sourced from reference TRBV15 and TRBJ1-4, is DAMVIQNPRYQVTQFGKPVTLSCSQTLNHNVMYWYQQKSSQAPKLLFHYYDKDFNNEADTPDNFQSRRPNTSFCFLDIRSPGLGDTAMYLCATSRDLQGDEKLFFGSGTQLSVL.